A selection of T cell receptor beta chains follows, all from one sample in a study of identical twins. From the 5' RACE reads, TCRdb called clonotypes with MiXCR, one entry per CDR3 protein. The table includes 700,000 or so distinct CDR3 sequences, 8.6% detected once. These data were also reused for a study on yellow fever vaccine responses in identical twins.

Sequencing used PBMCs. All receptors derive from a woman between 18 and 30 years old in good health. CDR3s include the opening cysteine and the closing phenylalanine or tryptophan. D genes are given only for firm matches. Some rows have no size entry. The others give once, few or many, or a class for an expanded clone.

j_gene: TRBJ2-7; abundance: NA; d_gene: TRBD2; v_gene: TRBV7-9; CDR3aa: CASSSRLANEQYF; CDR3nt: TGTGCCAGCAGTTCCCGACTAGCGAACGAGCAGTACTTC
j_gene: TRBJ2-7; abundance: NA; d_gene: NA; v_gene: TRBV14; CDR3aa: CASSVAGGFHEQYF; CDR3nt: TGTGCCAGCAGTGTCGCTGGGGGCTTCCACGAGCAGTACTTC
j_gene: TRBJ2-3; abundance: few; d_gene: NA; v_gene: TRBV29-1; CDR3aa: CSVVFGGFTDTQYF; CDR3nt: TGCAGCGTTGTCTTCGGGGGATTCACAGATACGCAGTATTTT
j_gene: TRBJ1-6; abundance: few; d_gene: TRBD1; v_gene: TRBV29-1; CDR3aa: CSVALGTANSPLHF; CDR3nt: TGCAGCGTAGCCTTAGGGACAGCCAATTCACCCCTCCACTTT
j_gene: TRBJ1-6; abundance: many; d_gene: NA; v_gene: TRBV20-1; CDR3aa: CSAGGSGNSPLHF; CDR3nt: TGCAGTGCGGGGGGGTCTGGTAATTCACCCCTCCACTTT
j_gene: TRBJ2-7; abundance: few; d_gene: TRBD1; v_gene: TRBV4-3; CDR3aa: CASSQDPGQGREQYF; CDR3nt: TGCGCCAGCAGCCAAGACCCGGGACAGGGGCGGGAGCAGTACTTC
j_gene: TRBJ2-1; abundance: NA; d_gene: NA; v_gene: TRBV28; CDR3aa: CASMSLEGESSYNEQFF; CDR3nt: TGTGCCAGCATGTCGTTAGAGGGGGAGTCGTCCTACAATGAGCAGTTCTTC
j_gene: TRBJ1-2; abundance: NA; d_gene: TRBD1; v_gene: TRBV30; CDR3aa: CAWSTGQGAVGYTF; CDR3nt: TGTGCCTGGAGCACGGGACAGGGGGCGGTTGGCTACACCTTC
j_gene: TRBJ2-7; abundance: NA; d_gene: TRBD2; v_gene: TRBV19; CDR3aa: CASSPHSTSGSYEQYF; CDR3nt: TGTGCCAGTAGTCCCCATTCGACTAGCGGGAGTTACGAGCAGTACTTC
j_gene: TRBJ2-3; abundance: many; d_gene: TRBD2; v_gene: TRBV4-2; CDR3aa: CASSQEVSGGVPDTQYF; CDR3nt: TGTGCCAGCAGCCAAGAGGTTAGCGGGGGGGTGCCAGATACGCAGTATTTT
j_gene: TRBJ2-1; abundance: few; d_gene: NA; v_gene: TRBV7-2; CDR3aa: CASSSTSSYNEQFF; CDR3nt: TGTGCCAGCAGCTCGACTAGCTCCTACAATGAGCAGTTCTTC
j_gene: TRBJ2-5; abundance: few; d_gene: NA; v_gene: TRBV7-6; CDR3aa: CASSPQFQETQYF; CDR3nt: TGTGCCAGCAGCCCCCAGTTCCAAGAGACCCAGTACTTC
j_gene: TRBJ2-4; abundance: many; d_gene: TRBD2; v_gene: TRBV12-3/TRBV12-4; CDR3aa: CASSLPRGGQYF; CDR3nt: TGTGCCAGCAGTTTACCGCGGGGGGGTCAGTACTTC
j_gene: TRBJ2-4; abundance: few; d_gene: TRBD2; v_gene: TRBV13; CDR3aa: CASSSPAGGNIQYF; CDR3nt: TGTGCCAGCAGCTCCCCGGCGGGGGGTAACATTCAGTACTTC
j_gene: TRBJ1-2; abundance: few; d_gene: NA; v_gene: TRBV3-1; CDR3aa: CASSLSGTNYGYTF; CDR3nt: TGTGCCAGCAGCCTTAGCGGGACTAACTATGGCTACACCTTC
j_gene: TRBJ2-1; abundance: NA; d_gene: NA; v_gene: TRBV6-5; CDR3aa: CASSYEVASYNEQFF; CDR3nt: TGTGCCAGCAGTTATGAAGTGGCCTCCTACAATGAGCAGTTCTTC
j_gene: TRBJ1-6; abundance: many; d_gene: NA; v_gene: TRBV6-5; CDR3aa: CASSYNLGRDSWDNSPLHF; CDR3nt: TGTGCCAGCAGTTACAATCTTGGCAGGGATTCTTGGGATAATTCACCCCTCCACTTT
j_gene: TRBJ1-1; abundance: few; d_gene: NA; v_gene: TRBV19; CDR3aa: CASTAMNTEAFF; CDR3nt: TGTGCCAGTACGGCCATGAACACTGAAGCTTTCTTT
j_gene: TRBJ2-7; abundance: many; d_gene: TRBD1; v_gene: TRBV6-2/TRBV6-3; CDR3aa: CASSYAGGYEQYF; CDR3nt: TGTGCCAGCAGTTATGCAGGGGGCTACGAGCAGTACTTC
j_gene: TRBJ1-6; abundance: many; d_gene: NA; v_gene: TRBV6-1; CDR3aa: CASTPQGLNNSPLHF; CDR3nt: TGTGCCAGCACCCCCCAGGGGTTAAATAATTCACCCCTCCACTTT
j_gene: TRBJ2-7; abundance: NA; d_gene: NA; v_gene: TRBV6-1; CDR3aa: CATLRVGRDEQYF; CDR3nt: TGTGCCACTCTCCGGGTAGGGCGCGACGAGCAGTACTTC
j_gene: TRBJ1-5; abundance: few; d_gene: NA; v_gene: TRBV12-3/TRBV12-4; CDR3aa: CASSSSGLDQPQHF; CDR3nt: TGTGCCAGCAGTTCCAGTGGGCTCGATCAGCCCCAGCATTTT
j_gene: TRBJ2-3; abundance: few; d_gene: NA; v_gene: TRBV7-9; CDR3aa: CASSPPRPYTQYF; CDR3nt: TGTGCCAGCAGCCCTCCTCGACCGTATACGCAGTATTTT
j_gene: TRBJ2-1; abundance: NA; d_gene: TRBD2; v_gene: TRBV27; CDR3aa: CASSLFGTSRYNEQFF; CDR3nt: TGTGCCAGCAGTTTATTTGGGACTAGCAGATACAATGAGCAGTTCTTC
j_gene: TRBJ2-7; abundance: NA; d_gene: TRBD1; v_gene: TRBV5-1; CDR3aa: CASSPETTRPGQGAYLFSYEQYF; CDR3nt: TGCGCCAGCAGCCCCGAAACTACTAGACCGGGACAGGGGGCTTATCTCTTCTCCTACGAGCAGTACTTC
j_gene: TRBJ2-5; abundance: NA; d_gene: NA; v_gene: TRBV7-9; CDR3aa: CASSHTVQETQYF; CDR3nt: TGTGCCAGCAGTCATACGGTACAAGAGACCCAGTACTTC
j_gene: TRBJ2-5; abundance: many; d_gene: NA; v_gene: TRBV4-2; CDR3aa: CASSQDLLGGEETQYF; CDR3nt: TGTGCCAGCAGCCAAGATCTATTGGGTGGGGAAGAGACCCAGTACTTC
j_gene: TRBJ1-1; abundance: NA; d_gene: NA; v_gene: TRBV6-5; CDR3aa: CASSYSIPGGTEAFF; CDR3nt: TGTGCCAGCAGTTACTCGATTCCTGGTGGCACTGAAGCTTTCTTT
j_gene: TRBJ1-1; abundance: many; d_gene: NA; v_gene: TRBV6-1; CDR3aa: CASILGGGVNTEAFF; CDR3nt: TGTGCCAGCATATTGGGTGGAGGGGTGAACACTGAAGCTTTCTTT
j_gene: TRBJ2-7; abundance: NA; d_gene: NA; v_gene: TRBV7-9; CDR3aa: CASRERGTENYEQYF; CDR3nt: TGTGCCAGCAGGGAGAGAGGGACGGAAAACTACGAGCAGTACTTC
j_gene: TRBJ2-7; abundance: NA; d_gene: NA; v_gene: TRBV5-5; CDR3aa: CASSLGMLDSAYEQYF; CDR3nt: TGTGCCAGCAGCTTGGGAATGTTGGACAGCGCCTACGAGCAGTACTTC
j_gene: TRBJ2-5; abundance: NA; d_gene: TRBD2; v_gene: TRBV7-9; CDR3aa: CASSDMGGETQYF; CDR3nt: TGTGCCAGCAGTGACATGGGGGGGGAGACCCAGTACTTC
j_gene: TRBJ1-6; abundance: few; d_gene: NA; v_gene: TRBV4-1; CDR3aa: CASSRDGSSYNSPLHF; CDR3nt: TGCGCCAGCAGCCGGGATGGGAGCTCCTATAATTCACCCCTCCACTTT
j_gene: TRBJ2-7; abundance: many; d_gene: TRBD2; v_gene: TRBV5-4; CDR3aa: CASSAGTSGIYEQYF; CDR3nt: TGTGCCAGCAGCGCCGGGACTAGCGGGATTTACGAGCAGTACTTC
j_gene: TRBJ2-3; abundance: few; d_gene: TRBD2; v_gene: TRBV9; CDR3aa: CASSQGLAGGQTDTQYF; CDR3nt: TGTGCCAGCAGTCAGGGACTAGCGGGGGGGCAGACAGATACGCAGTATTTT
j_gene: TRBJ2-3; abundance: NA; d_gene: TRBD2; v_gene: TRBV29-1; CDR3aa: CSVDDGGSGGRRDTQYF; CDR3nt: TGCAGCGTTGATGATGGGGGTAGCGGGGGAAGGCGAGATACGCAGTATTTT
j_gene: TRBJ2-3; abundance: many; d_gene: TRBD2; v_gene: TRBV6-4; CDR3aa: CASSDSESGGGTDTQYF; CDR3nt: TGTGCCAGCAGTGACTCCGAAAGCGGGGGGGGCACAGATACGCAGTATTTT
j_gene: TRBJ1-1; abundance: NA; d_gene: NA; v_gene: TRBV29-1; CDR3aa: CSLGINTEAFF; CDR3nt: TGCAGCCTAGGGATAAACACTGAAGCTTTCTTT
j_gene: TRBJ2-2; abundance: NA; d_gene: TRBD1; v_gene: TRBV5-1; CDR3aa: CASSFPALTGMNTGELFF; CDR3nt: TGCGCCAGCAGCTTTCCAGCACTGACAGGGATGAACACCGGGGAGCTGTTTTTT
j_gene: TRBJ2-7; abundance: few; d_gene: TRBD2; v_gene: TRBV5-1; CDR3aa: CASSREAPGPYEQYF; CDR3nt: TGCGCCAGCAGCCGGGAGGCCCCCGGCCCCTACGAGCAGTACTTC
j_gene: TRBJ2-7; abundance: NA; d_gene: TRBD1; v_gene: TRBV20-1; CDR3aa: CSARRGQGSEQYF; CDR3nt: TGCAGTGCTAGAAGGGGGCAGGGGAGCGAGCAGTACTTC
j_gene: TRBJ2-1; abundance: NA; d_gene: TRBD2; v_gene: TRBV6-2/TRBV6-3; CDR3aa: CASRKRESYNEQFF; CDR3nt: TGTGCCAGCAGAAAGCGGGAGTCTTACAATGAGCAGTTCTTC
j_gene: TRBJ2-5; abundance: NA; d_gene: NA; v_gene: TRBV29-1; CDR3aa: CSAQGQGGGETQYF; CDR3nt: TGCAGCGCCCAGGGGCAGGGCGGGGGAGAGACCCAGTACTTC
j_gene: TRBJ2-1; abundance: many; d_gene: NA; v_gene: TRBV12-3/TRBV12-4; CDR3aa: CASTPSVFNEQFF; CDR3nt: TGTGCCAGCACCCCTAGCGTGTTCAATGAGCAGTTCTTC
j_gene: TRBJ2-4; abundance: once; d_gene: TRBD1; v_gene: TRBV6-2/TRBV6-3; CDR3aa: CATTAGTGVEYF; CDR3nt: TGTGCCACAACCGCCGGGACAGGGGTGGAGTACTTC
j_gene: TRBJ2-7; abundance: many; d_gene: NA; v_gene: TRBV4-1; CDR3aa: CASSQEGPGVYEQYF; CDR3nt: TGCGCCAGCAGCCAAGAAGGCCCAGGGGTTTACGAGCAGTACTTC
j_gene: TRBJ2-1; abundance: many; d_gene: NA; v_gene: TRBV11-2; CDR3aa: CASSLELFNEQFF; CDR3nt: TGTGCCAGCAGCTTAGAACTTTTCAATGAGCAGTTCTTC
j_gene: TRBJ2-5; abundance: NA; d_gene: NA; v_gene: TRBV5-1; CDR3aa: CASSLEGPRETQYF; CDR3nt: TGCGCCAGCAGCTTGGAAGGCCCACGGGAGACCCAGTACTTC
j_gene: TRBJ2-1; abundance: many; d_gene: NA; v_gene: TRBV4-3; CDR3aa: CASSQDLYSPEQFF; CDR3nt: TGCGCCAGCAGCCAAGATCTTTATAGTCCCGAGCAGTTCTTC